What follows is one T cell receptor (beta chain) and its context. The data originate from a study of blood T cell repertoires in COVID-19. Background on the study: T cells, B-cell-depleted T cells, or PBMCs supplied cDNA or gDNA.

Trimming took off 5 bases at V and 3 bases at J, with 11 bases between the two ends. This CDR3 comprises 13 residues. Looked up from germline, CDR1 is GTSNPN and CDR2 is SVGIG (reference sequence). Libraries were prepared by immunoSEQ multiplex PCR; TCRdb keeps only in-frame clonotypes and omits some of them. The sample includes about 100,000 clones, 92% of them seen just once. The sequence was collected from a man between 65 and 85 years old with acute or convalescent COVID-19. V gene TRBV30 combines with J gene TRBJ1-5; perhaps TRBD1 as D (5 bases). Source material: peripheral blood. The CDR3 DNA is TGTGCCTGGGAGGGGCCAGACAATCAGCCCCAGCATTTT. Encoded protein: CAWEGPDNQPQHF.